The rows below give T cell receptor beta chains drawn from one sample of a study of identical twins. Each CDR3 protein is one row after TCRdb ran MiXCR on the 5' RACE reads. The data contain some 600,000 distinct CDR3 sequences, around 7.5% of them seen just once; the ten biggest clones take up 1.5% to 2%. This sample also belongs to another study, concerning yellow fever vaccine responses in identical twins.

The sequencing input was PBMCs. These receptor sequences come from a woman aged 18 to 35 in good health. Each CDR3 is given with its conserved first and last residue. A D gene is named only where the DNA matches it firmly. Size values are once, few and many counts, or a class for expanded clones, and some rows have none.

TRBJ2-2 | 14 | TRBV7-9 | few | . | CASSLASGIGELFF | TGTGCCAGCAGCTTAGCGAGCGGAATCGGGGAGCTGTTTTTT
TRBJ1-2 | 15 | TRBV5-1 | many | . | CASSLGTSNNYGYTF | TGCGCCAGCAGCTTGGGGACCTCCAATAACTATGGCTACACCTTC
TRBJ2-5 | 12 | TRBV20-1 | many | . | CSAKDRQETQYF | TGCAGTGCTAAGGACAGACAAGAGACCCAGTACTTC
TRBJ2-1 | 14 | TRBV29-1 | . | . | CSVDGRRLHNEQFF | TGCAGCGTTGATGGGCGCAGGTTACACAATGAGCAGTTCTTC
TRBJ2-5 | 12 | TRBV20-1 | few | . | CSPQWTRETQYF | TGCAGTCCCCAGTGGACCCGAGAGACCCAGTACTTC
TRBJ2-2 | 17 | TRBV20-1 | . | . | CSAPDPLAEGNTGELFF | TGCAGTGCACCGGACCCTCTCGCGGAGGGGAACACCGGGGAGCTGTTTTTT
TRBJ2-1 | 17 | TRBV3-1 | few | TRBD2 | CASSQGLASGEHNEQFF | TGTGCCAGCAGCCAAGGTCTGGCTAGCGGGGAACACAATGAGCAGTTCTTC
TRBJ2-5 | 12 | TRBV29-1 | . | TRBD2 | CSVGTTAETQYF | TGCAGCGTAGGGACTACCGCGGAGACCCAGTACTTC
TRBJ2-1 | 13 | TRBV24-1 | many | . | CATMRDDYNEQFF | TGTGCCACCATGCGGGACGATTACAATGAGCAGTTCTTC
TRBJ2-7 | 13 | TRBV3-1 | many | . | CASSQAPSYEQYF | TGTGCCAGCAGCCAAGCCCCCTCCTACGAGCAGTACTTC
TRBJ1-1 | 15 | TRBV28 | few | TRBD1 | CASSGYRQGNTEAFF | TGTGCCAGCAGTGGATACCGACAGGGGAACACTGAAGCTTTCTTT
TRBJ1-3 | 12 | TRBV20-1 | many | . | CSARPSGNTIYF | TGCAGTGCTAGGCCTTCTGGAAACACCATATATTTT
TRBJ1-2 | 13 | TRBV20-1 | many | . | CSARGGRSYGYTF | TGCAGTGCTAGGGGCGGGAGGAGCTATGGCTACACCTTC
TRBJ1-2 | 15 | TRBV12-3/TRBV12-4 | . | . | CASSSLADLDYGYTF | TGTGCCAGCAGTTCGTTGGCCGATCTTGACTATGGCTACACCTTC
TRBJ1-6 | 14 | TRBV9 | . | . | CASSPVWVNSPLHF | TGTGCCAGCAGCCCCGTCTGGGTTAATTCACCCCTCCACTTT
TRBJ2-3 | 15 | TRBV5-8 | . | . | CAIRPGTLIPDTQYF | TGTGCCATCAGACCCGGGACCCTCATACCAGATACGCAGTATTTT
TRBJ2-2 | 17 | TRBV5-1 | many | TRBD2 | CASSLKREGPSTGELFF | TGCGCCAGCAGCTTGAAGCGGGAGGGCCCGAGCACCGGGGAGCTGTTTTTT
TRBJ2-3 | 14 | TRBV12-3/TRBV12-4 | . | TRBD2 | CASRPGLEADTQYF | TGTGCCAGCAGACCGGGACTAGAGGCAGATACGCAGTATTTT